This T cell receptor beta chain came from a study of glioma-infiltrating T cells after dendritic cell vaccination. The V gene lost 4 bases and the J gene lost 3 bases, with 13 bases spanning the gap. The CDR3 has 15 amino acids. The germline CDR1 and CDR2 sequences are SGHRS and YFSETQ. The time point is: after dendritic cell vaccination, including at tumor progression/relapse. This clone was detected a few times. Repertoires were generated with immunoSEQ multiplex PCR, while TCRdb's copy carries only in-frame clones and drops some. The table includes some 91,000 clones, approximately 75% detected once.

The chain couples TRBV5-1 to TRBJ1-4; D unclear. The material sequenced was blood, taken after dendritic cell vaccination. This receptor was identified in a human donor with glioblastoma. CDR3 region: CASSPATGSNEKLFF. CDR3 in DNA: TGCGCCAGCAGCCCAGCGACCGGTTCTAATGAAAAACTGTTTTTT.